This T cell receptor (beta chain) was retrieved from a study of Ad26.COV2.S vaccination and SARS-CoV-2 variants. This sample's treatment: about 20 received Ad26.COV2.S at low or high dose, single or two shots; 5 received placebo; per-sample allocation not given. On day 63 after the first injection, vaccine and placebo recipients gave samples. Germline CDR1 SEHNR, CDR2 FQNEAQ (reference sequence). The CDR3 sequence is 13 residues long. The V end lost 7 bases, the J end lost 4 bases, and 14 bases lay between the germline ends. Sequenced by immunoSEQ multiplex PCR; TCRdb stores in-frame clones only, minus some. The sample contains approximately 350,000 clones, 80% to 90% of which appear only once.

Sequencing was performed on peripheral blood, taken in a trial of Ad26.COV2.S vaccine versus placebo. The chain has TRBV7-9 and TRBJ2-7, with D perhaps matching TRBD2 (7 bases). This sequence originates from a person between 18 and 65 years old who received the Ad26.COV2.S COVID-19 vaccine or a placebo. The CDR3 loop reads CASNGGGGYEQYF. The CDR3 DNA reads as TGTGCCAGCAACGGGGGAGGGGGTTACGAGCAGTACTTC. The full variable domain, completed using reference TRBV7-9 and TRBJ2-7, is DTGVSQNPRHKITKRGQNVTFRCDPISEHNRLYWYRQTLGQGPEFLTYFQNEAQLEKSRLLSDRFSAERPKGSFSTLEIQRTEQGDSAMYLCASNGGGGYEQYFGPGTRLTVT.